Presented here are 6 T cell receptor beta chains from one specimen sequenced in a study of T cell responses to AZD1222 COVID-19 vaccine. Only in-frame clones appear in the TCRdb table, and some are missing; sequencing was by immunoSEQ multiplex PCR. The profile shows 75,000 to 100,000 clones, roughly 84% of them singletons. The sample was peripheral blood, taken on day 0 of AZD1222 vaccination. The receptor source for this set is an adult in good health.

V is TRBV27 and J is TRBJ2-2; tentatively, D is TRBD2 (6 bases). The germline CDR1 and CDR2 sequences are MNHEY and SMNVEV (reference sequence). This CDR3 is built from 15 residues. V gave up 5 bases and J gave up 4 bases, with 14 bases separating them. The CDR3 DNA sequence: TGTGCCAGCAGTCCTCGGGACTTGAGCACCGGGGAGCTGTTTTTT. Amino acid sequence: CASSPRDLSTGELFF.

The chain couples TRBV20-1 to TRBJ1-1; D might be TRBD1 (5 bases). CDR1 and CDR2 from the germline V gene are DFQATT and SNEGSKA (reference sequence). The CDR3 consists of 14 residues. Trimming shortened V by 3 bases and J by 3 bases, and 14 bases separated the two germline ends. CDR3 sequence: CSASPGGRDTEAFF. The CDR3 region has the DNA TGCAGTGCTAGTCCGGGGGGGAGGGACACTGAAGCTTTCTTT.

In this sample, this clone turned up a few times. V is TRBV5-6 and J is TRBJ1-2; D gene uncertain. The V end lost 1 base, the J end lost 5 bases, and 15 bases lay between the germline ends. Germline-derived CDR1 and CDR2 are SGHDT and YYEEEE. The CDR3 runs 15 residues. CDR3 nucleotide sequence: TGTGCCAGCAGCTTGCAGGACGGGTTATGGTATGGCTACACCTTC. As protein: CASSLQDGLWYGYTF.

V usage is TRBV7-9 and J usage is TRBJ1-4; TRBD1 agrees at 9 bases. Trimming removed 6 bases from V and 7 bases from J; junction bases left unmatched: 6. This CDR3 comprises 14 residues. The germline V gene encodes CDR1 SEHNR and CDR2 FQNEAQ (reference sequence). The CDR3 is CASSNRGRVEKLFF. Here the CDR3 DNA reads TGTGCCAGCAGTAACAGGGGGCGTGTTGAAAAACTGTTTTTT.

The chain combines TRBV11-2 with TRBJ2-3; D possibly corresponds to TRBD1 (6 bases). The germline CDR1 and CDR2 sequences are SGHAT and FQNNGV. Trimming pared 5 bases from V and 0 bases from J, leaving 15 bases between. The CDR3 contains 16 residues. Written as DNA, the CDR3 is TGTGCCAGCAGCCTCCGACAGGATTCTAGCACAGATACGCAGTATTTT. It codes for CASSLRQDSSTDTQYF.

The genes are TRBV7-6 and TRBJ2-7, with 7 bases identical to TRBD1. The CDR3 sequence is 15 residues long. Germline-derived CDR1 and CDR2 are SGHVS and FNYEAQ. V shed 1 base, J shed 2 bases, and the junction held 5 bases outside the gene matches. The CDR3 is CASSLGMGQTYEQYF. The CDR3 DNA is TGTGCCAGCAGCTTAGGGATGGGACAGACCTACGAGCAGTACTTC. The full variable domain, rest sourced from reference TRBV7-6 and TRBJ2-7, is GAGVSQSPRYKVTKRGQDVALRCDPISGHVSLYWYRQALGQGPEFLTYFNYEAQQDKSGLPNDRFSAERPEGSISTLTIQRTEQRDSAMYRCASSLGMGQTYEQYFGPGTRLTVT.